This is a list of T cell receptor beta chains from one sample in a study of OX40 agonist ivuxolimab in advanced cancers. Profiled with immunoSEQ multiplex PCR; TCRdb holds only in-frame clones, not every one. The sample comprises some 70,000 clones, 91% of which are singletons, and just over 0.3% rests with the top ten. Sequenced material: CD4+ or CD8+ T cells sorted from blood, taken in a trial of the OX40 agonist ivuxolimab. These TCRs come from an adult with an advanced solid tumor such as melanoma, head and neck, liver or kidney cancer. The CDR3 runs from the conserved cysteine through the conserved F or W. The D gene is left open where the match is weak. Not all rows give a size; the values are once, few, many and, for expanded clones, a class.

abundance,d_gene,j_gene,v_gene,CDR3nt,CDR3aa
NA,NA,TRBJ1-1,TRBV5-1,TGCGCCAGCAGCTTATCACGTAGAATGGACACTGAAGCTTTCTTT,CASSLSRRMDTEAFF
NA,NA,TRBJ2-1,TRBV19,TGTGCCAGTAGTATGGATTGGGGGCGGGAGCAGTTCTTC,CASSMDWGREQFF
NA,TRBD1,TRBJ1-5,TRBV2,TGTGCCAGCAGTGGCGGACAGGGTAGTAGTCAGCCCCAGCATTTT,CASSGGQGSSQPQHF
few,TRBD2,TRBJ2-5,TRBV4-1,TGCGCCAGCAGCCGCTTTACTGGACTAGCGGGAGGGGAGACCCAGTACTTC,CASSRFTGLAGGETQYF
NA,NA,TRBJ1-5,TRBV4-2,TGTGCCAGCAGCCAAGATTCGGGTCCGCATAGCAATCAGCCCCAGCATTTT,CASSQDSGPHSNQPQHF
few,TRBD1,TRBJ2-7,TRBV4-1,TGCGCCAGCAGCCGAGACAGGGGGCCATACGAGCAGTACTTC,CASSRDRGPYEQYF
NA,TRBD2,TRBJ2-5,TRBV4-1,TGCGCCAGCAGCCAAGACGATCATCGTGCGGCGGGAGGTCGGCCAGAGACCCAGTACTTC,CASSQDDHRAAGGRPETQYF
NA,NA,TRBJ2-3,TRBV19,TGTGCCAGTACCCCCGGGTGGGGCTTAGGCACAGATACGCAGTATTTT,CASTPGWGLGTDTQYF
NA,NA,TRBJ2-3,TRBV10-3,TGTGCCATCAGTGAGGTCAGCCCAGATACGCAGTATTTT,CAISEVSPDTQYF
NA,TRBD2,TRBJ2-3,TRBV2,TGTGCCAGCAGAGGGACTAGCGGAGGGGGGGCAGATACGCAGTATTTT,CASRGTSGGGADTQYF
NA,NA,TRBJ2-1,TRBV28,TGTGCCAGCAGTTTGTTGGATACCTACAATGAGCAGTTCTTC,CASSLLDTYNEQFF
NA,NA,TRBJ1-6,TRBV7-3,TGTGCCAGCAGCTTATTCCAGGGCTATAATTCACCCCTCCACTTT,CASSLFQGYNSPLHF
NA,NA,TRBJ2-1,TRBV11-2,TGTGCCAGCAGCTTAGAAGGTAATGAGCAGTTCTTC,CASSLEGNEQFF
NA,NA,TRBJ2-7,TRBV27,TGTGCCAGCAGCCCTCCGGGAAGAAGCAAGCAGTACTTC,CASSPPGRSKQYF
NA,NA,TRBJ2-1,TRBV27,TGTGCCAGCAGTTTAGGGGGACGGGCGGAGGCCCCCTACAATGAGCAGTTCTTC,CASSLGGRAEAPYNEQFF
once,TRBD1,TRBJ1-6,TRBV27,TGTGCCAGCAGTTTACAGACAGGGACCTCCAGGGCCCTCCACTTT,CASSLQTGTSRALHF
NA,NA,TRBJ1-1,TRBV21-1,TGTGCCAGCAGCGCCGGTGGGCCCAACACTGAAGCTTTCTTT,CASSAGGPNTEAFF
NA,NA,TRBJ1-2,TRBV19,TGTGCCAGTAGGATACAGGCGAGCTTGGACTATGGCTACACCTTC,CASRIQASLDYGYTF
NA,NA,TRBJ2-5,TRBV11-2,TGTGCCAGCAGCTTGGGACTCCTACCCCAGTACTTC,CASSLGLLPQYF
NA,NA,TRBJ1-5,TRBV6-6,TGTGCCAGCAAGACAGAGACTAATCAGCCCCAGCATTTT,CASKTETNQPQHF
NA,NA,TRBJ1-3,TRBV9,TGTGCCAGCAGCGTAGTGGATGGCGGCGGAAACACCATATATTTT,CASSVVDGGGNTIYF
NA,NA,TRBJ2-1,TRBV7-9,TGTGCCAGCAGCTCCCAGGGGGGGGCCAATGAGCAGTTCTTC,CASSSQGGANEQFF
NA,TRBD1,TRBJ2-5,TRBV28,TGTGCCAGCAGTCCCCTGGGGACAGGGGAGGGGACCCAGTACTTC,CASSPLGTGEGTQYF
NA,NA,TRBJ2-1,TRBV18,TGTGCCAGCTCAAATACCAGGGGCAATGAGCAGTTCTTC,CASSNTRGNEQFF
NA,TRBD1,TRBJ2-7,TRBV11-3,TGTGCCAGCAGCTTATACGAGGGACAGGGCTACGAGCAGTACTTC,CASSLYEGQGYEQYF
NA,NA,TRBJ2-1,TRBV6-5,TGTGCCAGCAGTTTACTCGGCAGGTGGGATGAGCAGTTCTTC,CASSLLGRWDEQFF